This record concerns one T cell receptor (beta chain) sequence. The sample is drawn from a study of blood T cell repertoires in COVID-19. Study-level information: Nucleic acid was either cDNA or gDNA, and it came from T cells, B-cell-depleted T cells, or PBMCs.

In the original workflow: From reference gene primer amplification, estimates of nucleated cell counts were derived. The repertoire was sequenced with immunoSEQ multiplex PCR; TCRdb's copy has only in-frame clones and lacks some. Clone size and V and J calls were adopted from that table, with D and trimming inferred from the DNA. Among around 110,000 clones, about 80% were seen once, and the ten largest hold 7.5%. The CDR3 sequence is 14 residues long. The V end lost 4 bases, the J end lost 1 base, and 13 bases lay between the germline ends. The V gene's germline CDR1 is GTSNPN and CDR2 SVGIG (reference sequence).

This chain links TRBV30 with TRBJ1-1, with TRBD1 as a possible D gene (5 bases). The sequence derives from a man aged 65-85 years with active or convalescent COVID-19. The sample was peripheral blood. DNA of the CDR3: TGTGCCTGGATGGTGGGGGGTGGGAACACTGAAGCTTTCTTT. It codes for CAWMVGGGNTEAFF. The full variable domain, rest sourced from reference TRBV30 and TRBJ1-1, is SQTIHQWPATLVQPVGSPLSLECTVEGTSNPNLYWYRQAAGRGLQLLFYSVGIGQISSEVPQNLSASRPQDRQFILSSKKLLLSDSGFYLCAWMVGGGNTEAFFGQGTRLTVV.